The clone carrying this T cell receptor (beta chain) has a count of ten or more. The antigen remains unidentified. Cases classed as stable hyperthyroidism had no ophthalmopathy within 18 months of follow-up. Uncontrolled infections, pregnancy, lactation or other autoimmune diseases led to patient exclusion. The study amplified TCR beta CDR3 regions using RNA transcripts. First-round RT-PCR relied on HTBI primers, and a second-round multiplex PCR came next. TCRdb called the multiplex PCR reads again in MiXCR, with one record for every CDR3 protein. The sample consists of 300,000 to 500,000 distinct CDR3 sequences, 15% of them appearing once. This sample was included in a study of Graves' ophthalmopathy and Graves' hyperthyroidism. Study-wide background: Peripheral blood (taken before any treatment) was collected at initial diagnosis.

In germline, CDR1 is SGHNT, CDR2 YENEEA. The germline V and J ends were trimmed by 6 bases and 2 bases, with 17 bases remaining between them. The CDR3 is 15 residues long. Findings of the study overall: The majority of expanded thyroid clonotypes above 0.001 frequency also occurred in blood.

The TCR was taken from a woman aged 18-35 years with stable Graves' hyperthyroidism. The sample comprised peripheral blood. The chain is built from TRBV11-3 and TRBJ2-7; D is possibly TRBD1 (5 bases). The CDR3 here is CASSSRTTIPYEQYF. The CDR3 DNA reads as TGTGCCAGCAGTTCTCGGACAACAATTCCCTACGAGCAGTACTTC. The whole variable domain, filled in from reference TRBV11-3 and TRBJ2-7, reads EAGVVQSPRYKIIEKKQPVAFWCNPISGHNTLYWYLQNLGQGPELLIRYENEEAVDDSQLPKDRFSAERLKGVDSTLKIQPAELGDSAVYLCASSSRTTIPYEQYFGPGTRLTVT.